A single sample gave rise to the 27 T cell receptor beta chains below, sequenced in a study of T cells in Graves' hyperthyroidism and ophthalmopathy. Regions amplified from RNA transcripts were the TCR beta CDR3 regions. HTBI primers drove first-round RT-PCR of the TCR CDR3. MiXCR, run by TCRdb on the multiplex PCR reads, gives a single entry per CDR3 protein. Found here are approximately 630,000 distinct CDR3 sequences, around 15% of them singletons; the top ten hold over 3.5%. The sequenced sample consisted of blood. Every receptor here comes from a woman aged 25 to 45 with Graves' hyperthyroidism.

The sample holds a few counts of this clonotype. The DNA for the CDR3 is TGCAGTGCTAGAGATGCAGGGGGGGGGGGGAACACTGAAGCTTTCTTT. Protein sequence: CSARDAGGGGNTEAFF. This sequence joins TRBV20-1 and TRBJ1-1, with 7 nucleotides matching TRBD1. The CDR3 totals 16 residues. V shed 0 bases, J shed 1 base, and the junction held 8 bases outside the gene matches. Looked up from germline, CDR1 is DFQATT and CDR2 is SNEGSKA (reference sequence).

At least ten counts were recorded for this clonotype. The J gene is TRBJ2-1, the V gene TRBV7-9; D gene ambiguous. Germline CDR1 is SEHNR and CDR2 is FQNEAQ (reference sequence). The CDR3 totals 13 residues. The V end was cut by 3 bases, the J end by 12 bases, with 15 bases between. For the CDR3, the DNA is TGTGCCAGCAGCTTTATGGACGTGATGACGCAGTTCTTC. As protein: CASSFMDVMTQFF. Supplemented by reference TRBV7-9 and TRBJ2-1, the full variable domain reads DTGVSQNPRHKITKRGQNVTFRCDPISEHNRLYWYRQTLGQGPEFLTYFQNEAQLEKSRLLSDRFSAERPKGSFSTLEIQRTEQGDSAMYLCASSFMDVMTQFFGPGTRLTVL.

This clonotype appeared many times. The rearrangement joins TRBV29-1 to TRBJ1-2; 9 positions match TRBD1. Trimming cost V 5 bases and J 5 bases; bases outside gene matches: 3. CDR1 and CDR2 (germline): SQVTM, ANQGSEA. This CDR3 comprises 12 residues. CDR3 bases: TGCAGCGTTTCGGGACAGGGATATGGCTACACCTTC. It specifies CSVSGQGYGYTF.

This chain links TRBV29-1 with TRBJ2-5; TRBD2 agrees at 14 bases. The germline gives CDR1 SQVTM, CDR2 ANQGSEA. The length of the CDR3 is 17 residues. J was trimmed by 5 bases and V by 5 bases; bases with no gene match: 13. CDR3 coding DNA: TGCAGCGTTTTCGGACTAGCGGGAGGAATCGTCCGGGAGACCCAGTACTTC. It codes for CSVFGLAGGIVRETQYF.

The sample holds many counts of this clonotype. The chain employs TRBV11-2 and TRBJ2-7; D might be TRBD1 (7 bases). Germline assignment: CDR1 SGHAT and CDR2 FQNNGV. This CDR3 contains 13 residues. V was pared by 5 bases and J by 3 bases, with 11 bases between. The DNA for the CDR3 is TGTGCCAGCAGCGGGGGGACAGACTACGAGCAGTACTTC. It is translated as CASSGGTDYEQYF. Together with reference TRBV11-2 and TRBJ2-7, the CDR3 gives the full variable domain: EAGVAQSPRYKIIEKRQSVAFWCNPISGHATLYWYQQILGQGPKLLIQFQNNGVVDDSQLPKDRFSAERLKGVDSTLKIQPAKLEDSAVYLCASSGGTDYEQYFGPGTRLTVT.

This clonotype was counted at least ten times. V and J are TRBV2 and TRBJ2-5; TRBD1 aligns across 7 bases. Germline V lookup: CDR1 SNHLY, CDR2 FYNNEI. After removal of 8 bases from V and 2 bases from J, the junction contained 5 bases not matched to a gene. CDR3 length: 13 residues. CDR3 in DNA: TGTGCCAGCGTTGGCAGGGGGCAAGAGACCCAGTACTTC. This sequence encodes CASVGRGQETQYF.

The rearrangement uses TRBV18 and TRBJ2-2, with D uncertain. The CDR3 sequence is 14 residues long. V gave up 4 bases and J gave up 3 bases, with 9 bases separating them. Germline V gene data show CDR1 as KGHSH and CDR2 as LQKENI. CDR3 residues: CASSLDMYTGELFF. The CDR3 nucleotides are TGTGCCAGCTCACTTGACATGTACACCGGGGAGCTGTTTTTT.

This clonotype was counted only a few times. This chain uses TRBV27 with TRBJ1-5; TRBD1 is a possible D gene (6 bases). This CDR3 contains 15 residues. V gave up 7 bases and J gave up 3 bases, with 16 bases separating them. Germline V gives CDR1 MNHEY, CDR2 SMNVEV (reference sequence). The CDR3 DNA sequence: TGTGCCAGCACCCCCGGGGGGGCCTTCAATCAGCCCCAGCATTTT. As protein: CASTPGGAFNQPQHF.

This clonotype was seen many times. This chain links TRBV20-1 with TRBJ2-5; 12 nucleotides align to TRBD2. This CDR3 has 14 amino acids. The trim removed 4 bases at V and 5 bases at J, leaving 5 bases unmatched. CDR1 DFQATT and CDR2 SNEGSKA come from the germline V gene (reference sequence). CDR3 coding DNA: TGCAGTGCTACTAGCGGGAGGGCCGGTGAGACCCAGTACTTC. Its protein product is CSATSGRAGETQYF.

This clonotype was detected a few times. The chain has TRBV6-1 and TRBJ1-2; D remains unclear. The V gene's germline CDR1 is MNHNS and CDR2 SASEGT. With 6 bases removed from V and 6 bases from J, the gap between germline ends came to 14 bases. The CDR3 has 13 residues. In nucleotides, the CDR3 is TGTGCCAGCAGGGAGGGTGGTTCTCATGGCTACACCTTC. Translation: CASREGGSHGYTF.

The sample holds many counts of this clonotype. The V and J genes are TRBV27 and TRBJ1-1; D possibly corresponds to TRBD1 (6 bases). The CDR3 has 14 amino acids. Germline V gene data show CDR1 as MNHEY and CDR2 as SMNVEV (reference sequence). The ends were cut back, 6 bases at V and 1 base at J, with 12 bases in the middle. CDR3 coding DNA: TGTGCCAGCAGCCTCAAGGACAGGAACACTGAAGCTTTCTTT. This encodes CASSLKDRNTEAFF.

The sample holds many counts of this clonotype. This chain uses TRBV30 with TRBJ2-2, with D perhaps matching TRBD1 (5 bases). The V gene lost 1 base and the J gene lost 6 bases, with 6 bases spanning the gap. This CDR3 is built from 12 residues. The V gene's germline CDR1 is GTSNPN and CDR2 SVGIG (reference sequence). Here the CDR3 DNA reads TGTGCCTGGAGTGGGACACCCGGGGAGCTGTTTTTT. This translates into CAWSGTPGELFF.

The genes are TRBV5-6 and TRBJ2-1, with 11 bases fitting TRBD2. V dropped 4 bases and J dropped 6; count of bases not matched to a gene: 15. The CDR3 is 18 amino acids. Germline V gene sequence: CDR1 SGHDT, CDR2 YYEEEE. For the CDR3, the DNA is TGTGCCAGCAGCCCCCCCGTGGCACTAGCGGGAGCCCCCAATGAGCAGTTCTTC. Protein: CASSPPVALAGAPNEQFF.

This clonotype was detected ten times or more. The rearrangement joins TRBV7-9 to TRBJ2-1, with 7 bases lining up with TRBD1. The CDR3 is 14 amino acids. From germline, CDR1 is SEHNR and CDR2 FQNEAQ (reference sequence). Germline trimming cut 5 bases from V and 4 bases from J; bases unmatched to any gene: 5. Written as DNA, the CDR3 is TGTGCCAGCAGCCGGACAGGCGTTTACAATGAGCAGTTCTTC. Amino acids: CASSRTGVYNEQFF.

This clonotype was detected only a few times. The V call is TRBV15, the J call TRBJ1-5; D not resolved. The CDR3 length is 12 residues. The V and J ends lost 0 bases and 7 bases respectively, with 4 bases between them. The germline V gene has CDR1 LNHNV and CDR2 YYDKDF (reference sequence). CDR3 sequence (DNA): TGTGCCACCAGCAGAGATACACAGCCCCAGCATTTT. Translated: CATSRDTQPQHF.

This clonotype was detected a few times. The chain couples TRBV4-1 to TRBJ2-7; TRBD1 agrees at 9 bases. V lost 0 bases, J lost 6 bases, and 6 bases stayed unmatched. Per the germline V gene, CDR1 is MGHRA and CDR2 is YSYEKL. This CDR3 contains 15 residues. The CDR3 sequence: CASSQDGTGLFEQYF. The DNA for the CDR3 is TGCGCCAGCAGCCAAGATGGGACAGGGTTGTTCGAGCAGTACTTC.

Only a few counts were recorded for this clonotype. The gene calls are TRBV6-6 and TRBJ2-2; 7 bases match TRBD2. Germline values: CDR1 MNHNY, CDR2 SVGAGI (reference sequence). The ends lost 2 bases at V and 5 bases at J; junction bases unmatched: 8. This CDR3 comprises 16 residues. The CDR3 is CASSYGGGSGTGELFF. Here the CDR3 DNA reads TGTGCCAGCAGTTACGGAGGCGGGAGCGGTACCGGGGAGCTGTTTTTT.

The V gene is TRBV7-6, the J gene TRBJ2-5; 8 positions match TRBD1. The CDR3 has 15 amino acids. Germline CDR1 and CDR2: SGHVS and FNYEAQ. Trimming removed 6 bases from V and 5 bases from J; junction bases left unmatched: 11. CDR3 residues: CASSPEAGGTETQYF. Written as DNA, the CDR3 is TGTGCCAGCAGTCCTGAGGCAGGGGGCACCGAGACCCAGTACTTC.

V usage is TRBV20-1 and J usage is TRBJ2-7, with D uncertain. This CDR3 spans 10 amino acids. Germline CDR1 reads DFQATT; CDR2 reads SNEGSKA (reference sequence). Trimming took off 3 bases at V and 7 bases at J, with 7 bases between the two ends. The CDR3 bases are TGCAGTGCTAGTGGAACGGAGCAGTACTTC. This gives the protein CSASGTEQYF.

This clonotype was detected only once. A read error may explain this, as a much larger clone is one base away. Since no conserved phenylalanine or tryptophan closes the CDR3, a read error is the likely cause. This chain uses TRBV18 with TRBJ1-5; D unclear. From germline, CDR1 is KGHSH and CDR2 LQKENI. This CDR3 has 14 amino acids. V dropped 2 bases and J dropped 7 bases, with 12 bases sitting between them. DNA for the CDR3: TGTGCCAGCTCACCATTATTAGGAGAGCAGCCCCAGCATTTG. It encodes CASSPLLGEQPQHL.

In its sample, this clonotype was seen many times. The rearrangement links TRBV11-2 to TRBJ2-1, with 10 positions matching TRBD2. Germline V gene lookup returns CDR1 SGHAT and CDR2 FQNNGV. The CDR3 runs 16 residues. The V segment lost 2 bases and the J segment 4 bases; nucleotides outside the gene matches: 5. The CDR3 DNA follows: TGTGCCAGCAGCTTATATAGGACTAGCGGATACAATGAGCAGTTCTTC. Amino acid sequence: CASSLYRTSGYNEQFF.

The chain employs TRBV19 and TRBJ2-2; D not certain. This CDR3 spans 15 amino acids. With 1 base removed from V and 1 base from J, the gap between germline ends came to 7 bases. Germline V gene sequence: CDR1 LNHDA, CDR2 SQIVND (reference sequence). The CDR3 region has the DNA TGTGCCAGTAGTATAGGGTCAGGGAACACCGGGGAGCTGTTTTTT. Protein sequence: CASSIGSGNTGELFF.

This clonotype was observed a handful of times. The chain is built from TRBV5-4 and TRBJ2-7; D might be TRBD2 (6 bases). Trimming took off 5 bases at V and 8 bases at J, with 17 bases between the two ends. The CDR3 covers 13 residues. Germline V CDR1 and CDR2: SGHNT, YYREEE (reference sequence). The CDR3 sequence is CASRAGPGGKQYF. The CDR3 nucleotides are TGTGCCAGCAGGGCAGGACCCGGCGGGAAGCAGTACTTC.

CDR3 loop: CASSAGTGGDEQFF. The CDR3 DNA reads TGTGCCAGCAGTGCCGGGACAGGGGGGGATGAGCAGTTCTTC. The V call is TRBV6-4, the J call TRBJ2-1, with TRBD1 matching 11 bases. V trimming: 4 bases; J trimming: 8 bases; junction bases outside the gene matches: 4. The CDR3 consists of 14 residues. Germline CDR1 reads MRHNA; CDR2 reads SNTAGT.

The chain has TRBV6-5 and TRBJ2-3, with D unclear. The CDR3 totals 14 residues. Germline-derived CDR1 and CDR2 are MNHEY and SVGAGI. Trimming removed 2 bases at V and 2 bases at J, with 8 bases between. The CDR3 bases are TGTGCCAGCAGTTACAGCCGACCCACAGATACGCAGTATTTT. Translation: CASSYSRPTDTQYF.

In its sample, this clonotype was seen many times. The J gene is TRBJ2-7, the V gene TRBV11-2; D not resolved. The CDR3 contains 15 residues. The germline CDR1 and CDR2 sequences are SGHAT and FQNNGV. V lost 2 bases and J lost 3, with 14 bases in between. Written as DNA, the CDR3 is TGTGCCAGCAGCTTATTACAGAGCATTTACTACGAGCAGTACTTC. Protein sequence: CASSLLQSIYYEQYF.

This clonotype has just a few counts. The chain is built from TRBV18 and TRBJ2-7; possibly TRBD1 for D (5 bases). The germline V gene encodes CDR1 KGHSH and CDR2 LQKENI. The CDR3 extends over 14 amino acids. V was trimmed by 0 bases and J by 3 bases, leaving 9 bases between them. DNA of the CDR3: TGTGCCAGCTCACCACCGGAGACAGACTACGAGCAGTACTTC. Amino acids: CASSPPETDYEQYF.